A selection of T cell receptor beta chains follows, all from one sample in a study of blood T cell repertoires in COVID-19. The protocol was immunoSEQ multiplex PCR, while the TCRdb copy is restricted to in-frame clones and leaves out a portion. The sample lists some 200,000 clones, approximately 90% occurring once. Sequencing was performed on peripheral blood. All receptors derive from a man aged 40-49 years with active or convalescent COVID-19. CDR3s include the opening cysteine and the closing phenylalanine or tryptophan. The D gene is left open where the match is weak. The size of a clone is reported for some rows only, either as once, few or many, or as a class for expanded clones.

TRBV7-9	.	TRBJ1-2	.	TGTGCCAGCAGCTTAGGACAGATTAACTATGGCTACACCTTC	CASSLGQINYGYTF
TRBV24-1	.	TRBJ2-1	TRBD1	TGTGCCACCAGTGATACGAAGGCCGGGACAGGCCATAACAATGAGCAGTTCTTC	CATSDTKAGTGHNNEQFF
TRBV6-1	.	TRBJ2-5	TRBD1	TGTGCCAGCAGTGAAACTAGCTCTTTGGGGACAGGGGGCATGGAGACCCAGTACTTC	CASSETSSLGTGGMETQYF
TRBV2	.	TRBJ2-1	TRBD1	TGTGCCAGCACTAAGGACAGGGGGCTGGTTATTTTTGGGCAGTTCTTC	CASTKDRGLVIFGQFF
TRBV5-1	.	TRBJ1-1	.	TGCGCCAGCAGGAAAGAACAGGGCGTAGACACTGAAGCTTTCTTT	CASRKEQGVDTEAFF
TRBV30	.	TRBJ2-7	TRBD2	TGTGCCTGGAGCGCCGGACTAGCGGGGCTCTACGAGCAGTACTTC	CAWSAGLAGLYEQYF
TRBV5-1	.	TRBJ2-7	.	TGCGCCAGCAGCCGGGACAGACAGGGAGGTGACCTACGAGAGCAGTACTTC	CASSRDRQGGDLREQYF
TRBV11-3	once	TRBJ1-1	.	TGTGCCAGCAGCTTAGTCGGAGGTGGCACTGAAGCTTTCTTT	CASSLVGGGTEAFF
TRBV5-6	.	TRBJ1-1	.	TGTGCCAGCAGCTGGACAGCAAACACTGAAGCTTTCTTT	CASSWTANTEAFF
TRBV28	.	TRBJ1-3	.	TGTGCCAGCAGTTTCTTGGGGCAGGGGATATACACCATATATTTT	CASSFLGQGIYTIYF
TRBV4-1	.	TRBJ1-6	TRBD1	TGCGCCAGCAGCCAAGAGAGGGGCGGGACAGATAATTCACCCCTCCACTTT	CASSQERGGTDNSPLHF
TRBV27	.	TRBJ1-2	TRBD1	TGTGCCAGCAAACTTTTGGACAGGGCCGATGGCTACACCTTC	CASKLLDRADGYTF
TRBV24-1	.	TRBJ2-1	TRBD2	TGTGCCACCAGTGATTCGGGGCTAGCGGGGGGGGACGAGCAGTTCTTC	CATSDSGLAGGDEQFF
TRBV3-1/TRBV3-2	.	TRBJ2-7	TRBD2	TGTGCCAGCAGCCGCGGGGGGGGTACCTACGAGCAGTACTTC	CASSRGGGTYEQYF
TRBV25-1	.	TRBJ1-2	.	TGTGCCAGCAGCCGAGGAGGAGCTAACTATGGCTACACCTTC	CASSRGGANYGYTF
TRBV6-5	.	TRBJ2-7	.	TGTGCCAGCAGTTACCACAGGGAGACCTACGAGCAGTACTTC	CASSYHRETYEQYF
TRBV10-3	.	TRBJ2-7	TRBD2	TGTGCCATCAGTGATCACGTGGGAGGGGTGGCCGAGCAGTACTTC	CAISDHVGGVAEQYF
TRBV25-1	.	TRBJ2-2	TRBD2	TGTGCCAGCAGTCAGCGGGGGACCACCGGGGAGCTGTTTTTT	CASSQRGTTGELFF
TRBV6-5	.	TRBJ2-3	TRBD2	TGTGCCAGCAGTTGGACTAGCGGGAGGACCCTTGATGAGTATTTT	CASSWTSGRTLDEYF
TRBV5-1	.	TRBJ2-7	TRBD1	TGCGCCAGCAGCGGGACAGGGCTCTCCTACGAGCAGTACTTC	CASSGTGLSYEQYF
TRBV9	.	TRBJ1-5	TRBD1	TGTGCCAGCAGCGGGAACAGGGGTCAGCCCCAGCATTTT	CASSGNRGQPQHF
TRBV28	.	TRBJ1-1	TRBD1	TGTGCCAGCAGTTTCCGGACAGGGACTTTGAACACTGAAGCTTTCTTT	CASSFRTGTLNTEAFF
TRBV27	.	TRBJ2-7	TRBD1	TGTGCCAGCAGTTTCCTGACGACAGGGGGGGGCTCCTACGAGCAGTACTTC	CASSFLTTGGGSYEQYF
TRBV9	.	TRBJ2-3	TRBD1	TGTGCCAGCAGCGCTACCCCAGGGGGCGCAGCAGATACGCAGTATTTT	CASSATPGGAADTQYF
TRBV5-4	.	TRBJ1-1	.	TGTGCCAGCAGCCAGGTTCAGGGGAACACTGAAGCTTTCTTT	CASSQVQGNTEAFF
TRBV21-1	.	TRBJ2-4	.	TGTGCCAGCAGCAAAGTGGCTAGCGGGAGAGGGATAGCCAAAAACATTCAGTACTTC	CASSKVASGRGIAKNIQYF
TRBV7-3	few	TRBJ2-2	.	TGTGCCAGCAGCTTAGGCCTTAACACCGGGGAGCTGTTTTTT	CASSLGLNTGELFF
TRBV6-5	.	TRBJ2-2	.	TGTGCCAGCCGACTTAAAACGAACACCGGGGAGCTGTTTTTT	CASRLKTNTGELFF
TRBV5-6	once	TRBJ2-7	TRBD2	TGTGCCAGCAGCTTTGCGGGAGGGCCGTACGAGCAGTACTTC	CASSFAGGPYEQYF
TRBV5-6	.	TRBJ1-2	.	TGTGCCAGCAGCTTGGATGCGGCTCGGTACTATGGCTACACCTTC	CASSLDAARYYGYTF
TRBV24-1	.	TRBJ1-2	.	TGTGCCACCAAAGGACGGGGAGGCTATGGCTACACCTTC	CATKGRGGYGYTF
TRBV24-1	.	TRBJ2-3	TRBD1	TGTGCCACCCAACGGACAGGGCGGGGAGATACGCAGTATTTT	CATQRTGRGDTQYF
TRBV19	.	TRBJ1-2	.	TGTGCCAGTAGTATCGGGGGGCTTTTCGGTGGCTACACCTTC	CASSIGGLFGGYTF
TRBV12-5	once	TRBJ2-7	TRBD1	TGTGCTAGTGATCAAGGGACAGGGGTAGAGCAGTACTTC	CASDQGTGVEQYF
TRBV9	once	TRBJ1-1	TRBD1	TGTGCCAGCAGCGTAGGTCCAGGGGGCGCGGGGACTGAAGCTTTCTTT	CASSVGPGGAGTEAFF